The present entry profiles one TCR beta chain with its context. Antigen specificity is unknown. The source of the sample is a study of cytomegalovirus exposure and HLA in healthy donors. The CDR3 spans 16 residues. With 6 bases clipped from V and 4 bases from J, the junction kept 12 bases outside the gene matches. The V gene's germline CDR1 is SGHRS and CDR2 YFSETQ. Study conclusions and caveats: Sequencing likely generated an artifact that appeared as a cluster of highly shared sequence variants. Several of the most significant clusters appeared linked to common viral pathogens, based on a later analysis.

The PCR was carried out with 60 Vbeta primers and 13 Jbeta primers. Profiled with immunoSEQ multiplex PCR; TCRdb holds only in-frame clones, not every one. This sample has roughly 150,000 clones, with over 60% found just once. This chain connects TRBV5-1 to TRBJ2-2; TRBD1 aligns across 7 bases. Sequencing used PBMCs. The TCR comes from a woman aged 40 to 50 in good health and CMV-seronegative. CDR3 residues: CASNSQGRTGTGELFF. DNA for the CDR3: TGCGCCAGCAACTCACAGGGGCGTACCGGCACCGGGGAGCTGTTTTTT.